The rows below give T cell receptor beta chains drawn from one sample of a study of T cell changes during pregnancy in multiple sclerosis. Assay used: immunoSEQ multiplex PCR; TCRdb lists only in-frame clones, some missing. The sample gives 40,000 to 45,000 clones, approximately 90% of which show up once; 0.7% to 0.95% is in the top ten. Sequenced material: CD4+ T cells from peripheral blood mononuclear cells, taken before pregnancy. The receptors come from a female donor with multiple sclerosis, enrolled in a pregnancy study. Both conserved end residues are part of each CDR3.

CDR3 protein: CAIKTSGGKETQYF
J gene: TRBJ2-5
V gene: TRBV10-3

CDR3 protein: CASSPSTRDMNTEAFF
J gene: TRBJ1-1
V gene: TRBV5-1

CDR3 protein: CASSLRLGGLYGYTF
J gene: TRBJ1-2
V gene: TRBV5-5

CDR3 protein: CASSLTGGNSPLHF
J gene: TRBJ1-6
V gene: TRBV5-1

CDR3 protein: CASSWDLAGGHRDTQYF
J gene: TRBJ2-3
V gene: TRBV7-3

CDR3 protein: CASSSLAGALYEQYF
J gene: TRBJ2-7
V gene: TRBV6-5

CDR3 protein: CASSRTGGITGELFF
J gene: TRBJ2-2
V gene: TRBV5-1

CDR3 protein: CASSLGRNTEAFF
J gene: TRBJ1-1
V gene: TRBV5-6

CDR3 protein: CASSVGRQGNSPLHF
J gene: TRBJ1-6
V gene: TRBV9

CDR3 protein: CASSRQGGNTEAFF
J gene: TRBJ1-1
V gene: TRBV18

CDR3 protein: CASSLVPSGGATYNEQFF
J gene: TRBJ2-1
V gene: TRBV7-6

CDR3 protein: CASTGLGYTF
J gene: TRBJ1-2
V gene: TRBV10-1

CDR3 protein: CASSIPAGANFYGYTF
J gene: TRBJ1-2
V gene: TRBV19

CDR3 protein: CASSLMKTGDGNTIYF
J gene: TRBJ1-3
V gene: TRBV5-6

CDR3 protein: CACGGAYEQYF
J gene: NA
V gene: TRBV30

CDR3 protein: CASSQQRNTEAFF
J gene: TRBJ1-1
V gene: TRBV14

CDR3 protein: CASSFRRTVNTEAFF
J gene: TRBJ1-1
V gene: TRBV7-8

CDR3 protein: CASRPQGGTGRTEAFF
J gene: TRBJ1-1
V gene: TRBV2

CDR3 protein: CASSEYKGGHYGYTF
J gene: TRBJ1-2
V gene: TRBV25-1

CDR3 protein: CASSPGGSYNEQFF
J gene: TRBJ2-1
V gene: TRBV18

CDR3 protein: CASSSGTGRDEQYF
J gene: TRBJ2-7
V gene: TRBV5-4

CDR3 protein: CASSQVLAGGRSDTQYF
J gene: TRBJ2-3
V gene: TRBV4-3

CDR3 protein: CASSQATGGAGNTEAFF
J gene: TRBJ1-1
V gene: TRBV4-3

CDR3 protein: CASSHLLTISGNTIYF
J gene: TRBJ1-3
V gene: TRBV23-1

CDR3 protein: CASSGGSYNEQFF
J gene: TRBJ2-1
V gene: TRBV18

CDR3 protein: CASSLARSTGGSGELFF
J gene: TRBJ2-2
V gene: TRBV7-2

CDR3 protein: CASSPIGLPGQPQHF
J gene: TRBJ1-5
V gene: TRBV18

CDR3 protein: CASSQNPQGRGSGNTIYF
J gene: TRBJ1-3
V gene: TRBV4-2

CDR3 protein: CASSEGDTVAFF
J gene: TRBJ1-1
V gene: TRBV2

CDR3 protein: CASSIKLAGDTDTQYF
J gene: TRBJ2-3
V gene: TRBV5-4

CDR3 protein: CASSQGAGARGYGYTF
J gene: TRBJ1-2
V gene: TRBV4-3

CDR3 protein: CASSYSDRGETQYF
J gene: TRBJ2-5
V gene: TRBV6-6

CDR3 protein: CASSLRRTGGGYGYTF
J gene: TRBJ1-2
V gene: TRBV5-1

CDR3 protein: CASSFTGYTEAFF
J gene: TRBJ1-1
V gene: TRBV7-2

CDR3 protein: CASSYGQPLNQPQHF
J gene: TRBJ1-5
V gene: TRBV6-6

CDR3 protein: CASSQDYRGLTDTQYF
J gene: TRBJ2-3
V gene: TRBV4-2

CDR3 protein: CAAGSSSSYNSPLHF
J gene: TRBJ1-6
V gene: TRBV6-5

CDR3 protein: CASSPPGSTEAFF
J gene: TRBJ1-1
V gene: TRBV2

CDR3 protein: CASSGVLAGGLKFF
J gene: TRBJ2-1
V gene: TRBV2

CDR3 protein: CSVGETGGGQPQHF
J gene: TRBJ1-5
V gene: TRBV29-1

CDR3 protein: CASRFRGLTNTEAFF
J gene: TRBJ1-1
V gene: TRBV10-3

CDR3 protein: CASSGAGGYYNEQFF
J gene: TRBJ2-1
V gene: TRBV5-4

CDR3 protein: CASSVAGQSSGNTIYF
J gene: TRBJ1-3
V gene: TRBV9

CDR3 protein: CASSRYRQYQETQYF
J gene: TRBJ2-5
V gene: TRBV6-5

CDR3 protein: CASSTPGQGHYEQYF
J gene: TRBJ2-7
V gene: TRBV5-4

CDR3 protein: CASSFTSGYTGELFF
J gene: TRBJ2-2
V gene: TRBV5-1

CDR3 protein: CASSLSGSNQPQHF
J gene: TRBJ1-5
V gene: TRBV5-4

CDR3 protein: CASSIPRDSKNTEAFF
J gene: TRBJ1-1
V gene: TRBV19

CDR3 protein: CASSDWLSETQYF
J gene: TRBJ2-5
V gene: TRBV6-1

CDR3 protein: CASSFYRGSYNEQFF
J gene: TRBJ2-1
V gene: TRBV7-3